This T cell receptor (beta chain) was sequenced during a study of beta chain features in type 1 diabetes. The CDR3 is 15 amino acids. CDR1 is MNHEY, CDR2 SVGAGI, per germline. V was pared by 4 bases and J by 2 bases, with 15 bases between. The investigators reverse transcribed all of the isolated RNA, so they sequenced expressed TCRB transcripts. The method was immunoSEQ multiplex PCR; TCRdb's version includes in-frame clones alone and lacks a portion of them. The table shows 330,000 or so clones, with approximately 14% occurring only once. The table lists this clone with many counts. Antigen: not known. Study observations and caveats: A cDNA-based sequencing approach could over-represent cells with high TCR expression. It was possible that PCR favored shorter templates, equally so in patients and controls.

V is TRBV6-5 and J is TRBJ2-7; D is perhaps TRBD1 (5 bases). The sample consisted of central memory CD4+ T cells from blood. This clonotype was sampled from a young man in good health. CDR3 protein: CASSLLVTGPYEQYF. CDR3 DNA: TGTGCCAGCAGTTTGTTAGTCACAGGACCCTACGAGCAGTACTTC.